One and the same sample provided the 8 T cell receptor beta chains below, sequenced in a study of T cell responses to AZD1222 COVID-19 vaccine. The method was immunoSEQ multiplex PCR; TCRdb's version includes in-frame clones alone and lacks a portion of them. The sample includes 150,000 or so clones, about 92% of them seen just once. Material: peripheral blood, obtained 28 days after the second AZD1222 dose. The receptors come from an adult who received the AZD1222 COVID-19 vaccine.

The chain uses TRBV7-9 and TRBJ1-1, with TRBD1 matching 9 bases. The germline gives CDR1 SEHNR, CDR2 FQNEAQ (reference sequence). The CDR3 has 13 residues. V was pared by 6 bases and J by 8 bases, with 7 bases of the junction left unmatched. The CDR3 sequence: CASSGQGKREAFF. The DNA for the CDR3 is TGTGCCAGCAGTGGACAGGGGAAAAGGGAAGCTTTCTTT.

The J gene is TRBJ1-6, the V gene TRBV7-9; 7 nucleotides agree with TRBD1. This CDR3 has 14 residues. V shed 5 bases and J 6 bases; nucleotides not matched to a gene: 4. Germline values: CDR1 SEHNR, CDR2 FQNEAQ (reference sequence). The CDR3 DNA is TGTGCCAGCAGCGCGACAGGGCGTAATTCACCCCTCCACTTT. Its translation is CASSATGRNSPLHF.

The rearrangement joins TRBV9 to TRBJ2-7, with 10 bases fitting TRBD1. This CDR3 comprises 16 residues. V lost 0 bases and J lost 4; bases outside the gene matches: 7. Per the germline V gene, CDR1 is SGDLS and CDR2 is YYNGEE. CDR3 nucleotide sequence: TGTGCCAGCAGCGTAGGACAGGGGGCGCTAGGGTACGAGCAGTACTTC. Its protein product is CASSVGQGALGYEQYF. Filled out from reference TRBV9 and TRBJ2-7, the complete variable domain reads DSGVTQTPKHLITATGQRVTLRCSPRSGDLSVYWYQQSLDQGLQFLIQYYNGEERAKGNILERFSAQQFPDLHSELNLSSLELGDSALYFCASSVGQGALGYEQYFGPGTRLTVT.

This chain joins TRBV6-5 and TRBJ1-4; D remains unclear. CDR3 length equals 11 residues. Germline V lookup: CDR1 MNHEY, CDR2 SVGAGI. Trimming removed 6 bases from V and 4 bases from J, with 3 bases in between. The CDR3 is CASRLNEKLFF. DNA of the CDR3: TGTGCCAGCAGACTTAATGAAAAACTGTTTTTT.

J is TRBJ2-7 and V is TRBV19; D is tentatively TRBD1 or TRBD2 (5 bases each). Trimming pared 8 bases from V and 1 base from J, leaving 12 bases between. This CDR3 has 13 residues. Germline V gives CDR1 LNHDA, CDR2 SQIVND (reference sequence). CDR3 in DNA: TGTGCCAGTTGGCAGGGCGGGTCCTACGAGCAGTACTTC. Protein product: CASWQGGSYEQYF.

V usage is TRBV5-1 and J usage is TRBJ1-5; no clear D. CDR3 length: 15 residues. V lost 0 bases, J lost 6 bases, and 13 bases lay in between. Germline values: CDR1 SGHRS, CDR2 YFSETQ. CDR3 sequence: CASSLEGSWGQPQHF. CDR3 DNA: TGCGCCAGCAGCTTGGAGGGAAGTTGGGGTCAGCCCCAGCATTTT.

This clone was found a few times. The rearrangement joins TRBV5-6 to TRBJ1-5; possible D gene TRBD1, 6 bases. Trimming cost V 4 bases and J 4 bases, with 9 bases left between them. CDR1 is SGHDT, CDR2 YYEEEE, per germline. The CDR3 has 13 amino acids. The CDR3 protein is CASSQQGNQPQHF. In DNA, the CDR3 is TGTGCCAGCAGCCAACAGGGAAATCAGCCCCAGCATTTT.

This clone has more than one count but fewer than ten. DNA of the CDR3: TGTGCCAGCAGCCGATCGCGGGCACAGACTAACTATGGCTACACCTTC. Protein: CASSRSRAQTNYGYTF. This rearrangement joins TRBV5-6 to TRBJ1-2, with unresolved D. Looked up from germline, CDR1 is SGHDT and CDR2 is YYEEEE. There are 16 residues in the CDR3. The V end lost 4 bases, the J end lost 0 bases, and 16 bases lay between the germline ends. Based on the CDR3 plus reference TRBV5-6 and TRBJ1-2, the full variable domain is DAGVTQSPTHLIKTRGQQVTLRCSPKSGHDTVSWYQQALGQGPQFIFQYYEEEERQRGNFPDRFSGHQFPNYSSELNVNALLLGDSALYLCASSRSRAQTNYGYTFGSGTRLTVV.